The 6 T cell receptor beta chains in this list originate from one sample, sequenced in a study of blood T cells in healthy people across ages. PCR was performed a second time for about 7 to 12 cycles using a sample-barcoded 5' primer and a J-beta primer mix. TCRdb re-called the 5' RACE reads with MiXCR, one entry per CDR3 protein. This sample has roughly 800,000 distinct CDR3 sequences, with more than 45% found just once. The sequencing sample was made of blood. Receptor source: a man younger than 45 in good health.

This clonotype turned up a few times. The CDR3 region has the DNA TGTGCCAGCAGCCAGATCGTCGGGACAGGGAGAAGTAACGAGCAGTACTTC. As protein: CASSQIVGTGRSNEQYF. This chain uses TRBV14 with TRBJ2-7; 9 bases fit TRBD1. The V and J ends lost 3 bases and 5 bases, in that order; junction bases with no gene match: 14. This CDR3 has 17 amino acids. Germline CDR1 is SGHDN and CDR2 is FVKESK.

The chain uses TRBV9 and TRBJ2-1; 12 bases are shared with TRBD2. J lost 6 bases, V lost 3 bases, and 7 bases had no gene match. The length of the CDR3 is 16 residues. Germline V lookup: CDR1 SGDLS, CDR2 YYNGEE. The CDR3 nucleotides are TGTGCCAGCAGCGACAGGACTAGCGGGGTGGGCAATGAGCAGTTCTTC. This encodes CASSDRTSGVGNEQFF.

The table lists this clonotype with a few counts. The CDR3 DNA is TGCGCCAGCAGCTTTGAGGGGATATCCTATGGCTACACCTTC. This gives the protein CASSFEGISYGYTF. The genes are TRBV5-1 and TRBJ1-2; possibly TRBD1 for D (5 bases). Germline V lookup: CDR1 SGHRS, CDR2 YFSETQ. Trimming left V 2 bases short and J 4 bases short, with 12 bases between. The CDR3 covers 14 residues.

V usage is TRBV7-9 and J usage is TRBJ2-7, with D hard to call. V was pared by 1 base and J by 3 bases, with 7 bases between. CDR3 length: 13 amino acids. The germline CDR1 and CDR2 sequences are SEHNR and FQNEAQ (reference sequence). In DNA form, the CDR3 reads TGTGCCAGCAGCTTAGGGGGATTCTACGAGCAGTACTTC. Translation gives CASSLGGFYEQYF.

This chain uses TRBV5-6 with TRBJ2-5; TRBD2 matches at 10 bases. Germline V CDR1 and CDR2: SGHDT, YYEEEE. The CDR3 consists of 15 residues. Losses at the gene ends were 6 bases for V and 5 bases for J; bases not matched to a gene: 10. This CDR3 is CASMPGLADGETQYF. The CDR3 coding sequence is TGTGCCAGCATGCCAGGACTAGCGGATGGGGAGACCCAGTACTTC.

This clonotype was found a few times. The J gene is TRBJ2-1, the V gene TRBV7-2; D unresolved. CDR1 is SGHTA and CDR2 is FQGNSA in the germline V gene. The V gene lost 1 base and the J gene lost 0 bases, with 7 bases spanning the gap. This CDR3 region has 15 residues. CDR3 sequence reads: CASSLGHASYNEQFF. Written as DNA, the CDR3 is TGTGCCAGCAGCTTAGGGCACGCCTCCTACAATGAGCAGTTCTTC.